This T cell receptor beta chain was sequenced during a study of control samples from healthy donors and cancer patients. The CDR3 covers 13 residues. V gave up 0 bases and J gave up 0 bases, with 3 bases separating them. In germline, CDR1 is SEHNR, CDR2 FQNEAQ (reference sequence). Data came from immunoSEQ multiplex PCR; TCRdb stores just in-frame clones and leaves some out. The sample yields some 99,000 clones, about 89% seen once. V gene TRBV7-9 combines with J gene TRBJ2-7; D is uncertain. This TCR derives from a woman aged 45-59 years in good health. Sequenced sample: blood. CDR3 amino acids: CASSLASSYEQYV. In nucleotides, the CDR3 is TGTGCCAGCAGCTTAGCATCCTCCTACGAGCAGTACGTC.